The entry that follows covers one T cell receptor (beta chain) sequence. This specimen comes from a study of blood T cell repertoires in COVID-19. At the level of the study: Spain, Italy and the United States supplied samples that represented acute and convalescent COVID-19. T cells, B-cell-depleted T cells, or PBMCs supplied cDNA or gDNA.

Germline V gene lookup returns CDR1 SGHTA and CDR2 FQGNSA. The CDR3 is made up of 17 amino acids. Deletions cut 4 bases from V and 0 bases from J, with 19 bases between. Original handling: Estimated nucleated cell counts came from reference gene primer amplification. Assay: immunoSEQ multiplex PCR; the TCRdb copy retains only in-frame clones and omits some. D and trimming come from the DNA, and the V and J calls and clone size come from that table. This sample has under 250,000 clones, with roughly 85% found just once. This sequence joins TRBV7-2 and TRBJ2-7; D may be TRBD2 (5 bases). The TCR was taken from a woman aged 40 to 49 with active or convalescent COVID-19. Sequenced sample: peripheral blood. CDR3 nucleotide sequence: TGTGCCAGCAGCTGGCCGATGAGAGGGCGCGGCTCCTACGAGCAGTACTTC. Residues: CASSWPMRGRGSYEQYF.